What follows describes a single T cell receptor beta chain. This specimen comes from a study of human thymus T cells. Using immunoSEQ multiplex PCR, the repertoire was profiled, and TCRdb retains in-frame clones only, with some absent. The table shows around 120,000 clones, with around 95% occurring only once. Obtained as resections during corrective heart surgery, the thymus tissue was then studied. Sequences were obtained from thymus tissue. This receptor was obtained from a boy under three years old with a congenital heart defect but otherwise immunologically healthy.

The CDR3 here is CASSLRGLHPPRRDYEQYF. CDR3 in DNA: TGTGCCAGCAGCTTGCGAGGACTTCACCCTCCCCGCCGCGACTACGAGCAGTACTTC. The V and J genes are TRBV5-6 and TRBJ2-7; tentative D call: TRBD2 (5 bases). Trimming pared 1 base from V and 3 bases from J, leaving 26 bases between. This CDR3 spans 19 amino acids. Germline CDR1 reads SGHDT; CDR2 reads YYEEEE.